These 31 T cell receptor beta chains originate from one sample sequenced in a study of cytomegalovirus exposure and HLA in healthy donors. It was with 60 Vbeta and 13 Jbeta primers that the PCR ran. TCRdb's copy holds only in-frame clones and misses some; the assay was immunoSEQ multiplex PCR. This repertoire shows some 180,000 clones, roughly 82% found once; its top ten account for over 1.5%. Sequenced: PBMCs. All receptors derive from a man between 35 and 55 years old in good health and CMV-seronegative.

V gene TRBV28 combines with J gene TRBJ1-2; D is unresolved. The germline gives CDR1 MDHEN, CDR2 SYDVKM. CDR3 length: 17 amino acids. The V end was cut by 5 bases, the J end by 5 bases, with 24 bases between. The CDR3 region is CASSLPLYGGYIYGYTF. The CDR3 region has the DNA TGTGCCAGCAGTCTACCCCTCTATGGAGGATACATTTATGGCTACACCTTC.

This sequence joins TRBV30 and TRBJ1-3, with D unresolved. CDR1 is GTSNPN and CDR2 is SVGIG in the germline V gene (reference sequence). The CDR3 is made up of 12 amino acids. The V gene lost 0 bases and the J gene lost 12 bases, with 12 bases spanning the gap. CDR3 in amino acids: CAWSVPGLVIYF. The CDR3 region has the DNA TGTGCCTGGAGTGTACCGGGGTTAGTCATATATTTT.

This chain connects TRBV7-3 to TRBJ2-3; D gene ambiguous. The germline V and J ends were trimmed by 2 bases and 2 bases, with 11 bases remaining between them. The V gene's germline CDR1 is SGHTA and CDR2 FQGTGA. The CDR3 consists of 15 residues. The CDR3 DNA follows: TGTGCCAGCAGCTTAGGAGTTCCTACCACAGATACGCAGTATTTT. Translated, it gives CASSLGVPTTDTQYF.

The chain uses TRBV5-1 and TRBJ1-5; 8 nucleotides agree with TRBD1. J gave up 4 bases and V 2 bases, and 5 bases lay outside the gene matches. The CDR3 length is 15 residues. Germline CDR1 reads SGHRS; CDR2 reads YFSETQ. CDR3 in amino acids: CASSFTGGENQPQHF. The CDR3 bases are TGCGCCAGCAGCTTTACAGGGGGGGAGAATCAGCCCCAGCATTTT. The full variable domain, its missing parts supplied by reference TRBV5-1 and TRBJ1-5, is KAGVTQTPRYLIKTRGQQVTLSCSPISGHRSVSWYQQTPGQGLQFLFEYFSETQRNKGNFPGRFSGRQFSNSRSEMNVSTLELGDSALYLCASSFTGGENQPQHFGDGTRLSIL.

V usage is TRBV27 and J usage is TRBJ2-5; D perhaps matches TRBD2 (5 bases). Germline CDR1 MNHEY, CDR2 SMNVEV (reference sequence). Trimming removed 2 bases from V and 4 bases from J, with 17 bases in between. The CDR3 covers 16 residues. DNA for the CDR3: TGTGCCAGCAGTTTAAATTGGGAGAGGTCTCGAGAGACCCAGTACTTC. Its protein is CASSLNWERSRETQYF.

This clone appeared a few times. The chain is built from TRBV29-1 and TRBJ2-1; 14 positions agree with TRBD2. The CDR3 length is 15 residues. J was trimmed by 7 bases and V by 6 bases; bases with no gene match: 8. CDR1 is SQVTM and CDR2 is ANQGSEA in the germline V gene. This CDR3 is CSVRGLAGVGNEQFF. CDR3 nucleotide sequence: TGCAGCGTGCGGGGACTAGCGGGAGTTGGAAATGAGCAGTTCTTC.

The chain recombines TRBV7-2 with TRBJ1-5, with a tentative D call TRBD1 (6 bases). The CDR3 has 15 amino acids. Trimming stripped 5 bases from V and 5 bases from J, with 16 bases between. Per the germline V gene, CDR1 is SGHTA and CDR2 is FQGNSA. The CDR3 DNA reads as TGTGCCAGCAGCCTCACCTCTACAGGGTATCAGCCCCAGCATTTT. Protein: CASSLTSTGYQPQHF.

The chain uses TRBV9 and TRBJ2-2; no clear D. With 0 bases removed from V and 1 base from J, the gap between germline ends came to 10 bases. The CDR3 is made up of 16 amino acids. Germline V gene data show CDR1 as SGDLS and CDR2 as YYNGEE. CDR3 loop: CASSVGVAMNTGELFF. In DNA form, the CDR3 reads TGTGCCAGCAGCGTAGGAGTAGCCATGAACACCGGGGAGCTGTTTTTT.

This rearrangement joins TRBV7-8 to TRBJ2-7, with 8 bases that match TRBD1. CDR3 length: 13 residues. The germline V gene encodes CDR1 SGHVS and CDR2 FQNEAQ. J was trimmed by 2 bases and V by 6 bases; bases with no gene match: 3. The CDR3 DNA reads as TGTGCCAGCAGATCGGGACAGGCCTACGAGCAGTACTTC. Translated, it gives CASRSGQAYEQYF.

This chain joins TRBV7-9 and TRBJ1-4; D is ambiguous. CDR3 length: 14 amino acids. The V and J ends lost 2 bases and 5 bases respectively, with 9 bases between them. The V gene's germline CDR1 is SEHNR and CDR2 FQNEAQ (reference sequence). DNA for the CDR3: TGTGCCAGCAGCTTAAGCGAACCCAATGAAAAACTGTTTTTT. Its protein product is CASSLSEPNEKLFF.

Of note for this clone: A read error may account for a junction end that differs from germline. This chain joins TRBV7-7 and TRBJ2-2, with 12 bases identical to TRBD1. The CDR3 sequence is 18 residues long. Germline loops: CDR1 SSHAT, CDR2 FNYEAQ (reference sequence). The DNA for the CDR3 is TGTGCTAGCAGCGCCGGGACAGGGGGCTTTGATGACACCGGGGAGCTGTTTTTT. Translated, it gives CASSAGTGGFDDTGELFF.

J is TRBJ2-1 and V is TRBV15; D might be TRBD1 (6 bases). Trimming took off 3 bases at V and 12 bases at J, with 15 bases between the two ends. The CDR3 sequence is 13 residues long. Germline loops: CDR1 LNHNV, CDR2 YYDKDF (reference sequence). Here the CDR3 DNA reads TGTGCCACCAGCAGTGAGGCCGGGACATGGCAGTTCTTC. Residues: CATSSEAGTWQFF.

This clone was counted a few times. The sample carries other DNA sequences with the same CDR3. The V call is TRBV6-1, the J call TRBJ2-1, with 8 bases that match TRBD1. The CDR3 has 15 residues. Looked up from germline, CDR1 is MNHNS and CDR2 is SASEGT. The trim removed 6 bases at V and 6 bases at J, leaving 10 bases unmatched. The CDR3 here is CASRGTGKFINEQFF. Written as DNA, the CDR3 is TGTGCCAGCAGGGGGACAGGAAAATTTATCAATGAGCAGTTCTTC.

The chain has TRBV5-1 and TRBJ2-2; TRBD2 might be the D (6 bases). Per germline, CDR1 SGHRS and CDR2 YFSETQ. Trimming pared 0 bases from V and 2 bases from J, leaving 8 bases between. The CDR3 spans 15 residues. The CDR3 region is CASSLASVNTGELFF. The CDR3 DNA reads TGCGCCAGCAGCTTGGCTAGCGTTAACACCGGGGAGCTGTTTTTT.

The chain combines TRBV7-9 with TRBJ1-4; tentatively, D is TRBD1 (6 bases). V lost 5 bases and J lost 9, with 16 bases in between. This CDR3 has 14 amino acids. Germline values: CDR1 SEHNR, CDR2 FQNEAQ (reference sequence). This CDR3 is CASSQEVQGQKLFF. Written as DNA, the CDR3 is TGTGCCAGCAGCCAGGAGGTCCAGGGGCAAAAACTGTTTTTT.

CDR3 nucleotide sequence: TGTGCCAGCAGTGGGGGCAGCTCCTACGAGCAGTACTTC. Protein sequence: CASSGGSSYEQYF. The chain couples TRBV25-1 to TRBJ2-7, with D perhaps matching TRBD1 (5 bases). V was cut by 4 bases and J by 0 bases, with 7 bases left in between. The CDR3 has 13 amino acids. The germline V gene has CDR1 MGHDK and CDR2 SYGVNS.

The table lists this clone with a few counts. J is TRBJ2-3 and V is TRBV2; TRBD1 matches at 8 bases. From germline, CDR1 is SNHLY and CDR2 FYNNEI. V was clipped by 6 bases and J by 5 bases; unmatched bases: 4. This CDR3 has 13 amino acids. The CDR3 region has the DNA TGTGCCAGCAGCCGGACAGGGCGAGATACGCAGTATTTT. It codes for CASSRTGRDTQYF.

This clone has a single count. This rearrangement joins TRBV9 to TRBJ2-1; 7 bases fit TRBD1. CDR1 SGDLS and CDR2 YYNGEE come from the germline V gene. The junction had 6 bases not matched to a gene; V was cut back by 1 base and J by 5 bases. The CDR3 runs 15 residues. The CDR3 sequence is CASSVRGLANNEQFF. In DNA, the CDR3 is TGTGCCAGCAGCGTAAGGGGGCTAGCAAACAATGAGCAGTTCTTC.

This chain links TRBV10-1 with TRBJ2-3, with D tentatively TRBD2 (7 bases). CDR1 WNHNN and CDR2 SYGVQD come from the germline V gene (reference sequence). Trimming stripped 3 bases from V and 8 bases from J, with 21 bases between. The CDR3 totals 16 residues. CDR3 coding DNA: TGCGCCAGCAGTGAAGGGGGGGCGGGACGCAAGCCTACGCAGTATTTT. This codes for CASSEGGAGRKPTQYF.

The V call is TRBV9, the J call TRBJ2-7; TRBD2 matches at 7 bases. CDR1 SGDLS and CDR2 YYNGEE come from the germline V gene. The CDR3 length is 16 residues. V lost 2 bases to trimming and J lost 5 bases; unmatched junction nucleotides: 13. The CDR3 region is CASSVLPTGGGNEQYF. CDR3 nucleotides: TGTGCCAGCAGCGTGCTTCCTACGGGGGGTGGGAACGAGCAGTACTTC. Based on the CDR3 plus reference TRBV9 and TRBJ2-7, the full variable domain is DSGVTQTPKHLITATGQRVTLRCSPRSGDLSVYWYQQSLDQGLQFLIQYYNGEERAKGNILERFSAQQFPDLHSELNLSSLELGDSALYFCASSVLPTGGGNEQYFGPGTRLTVT.

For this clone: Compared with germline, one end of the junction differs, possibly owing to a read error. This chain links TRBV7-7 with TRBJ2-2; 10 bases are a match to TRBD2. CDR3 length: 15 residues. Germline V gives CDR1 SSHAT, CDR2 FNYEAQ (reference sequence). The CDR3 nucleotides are TGTGCTAGCAGCCACGGAGCGGGAGGGGCCGGGGAGCTGTTTTTT. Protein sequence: CASSHGAGGAGELFF.

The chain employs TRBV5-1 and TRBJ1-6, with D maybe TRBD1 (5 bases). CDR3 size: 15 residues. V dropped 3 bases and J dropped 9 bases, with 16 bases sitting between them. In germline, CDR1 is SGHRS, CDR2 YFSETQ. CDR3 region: CASSWMRGTLSPLHF. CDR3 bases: TGCGCCAGCAGCTGGATGCGGGGGACTCTTTCACCCCTCCACTTT.

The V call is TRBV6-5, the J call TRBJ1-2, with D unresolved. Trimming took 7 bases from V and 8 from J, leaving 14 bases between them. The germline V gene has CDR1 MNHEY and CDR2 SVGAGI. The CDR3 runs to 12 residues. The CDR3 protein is CASMGAVLGYTF. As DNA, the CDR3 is TGTGCCAGCATGGGAGCAGTTTTAGGCTACACCTTC.

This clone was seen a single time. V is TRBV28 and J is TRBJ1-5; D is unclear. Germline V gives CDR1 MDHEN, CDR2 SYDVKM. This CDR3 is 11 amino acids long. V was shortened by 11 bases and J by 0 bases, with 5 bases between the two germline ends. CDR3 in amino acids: CASYSNQPQHF. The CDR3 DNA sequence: TGTGCCTCGTATAGCAATCAGCCCCAGCATTTT.

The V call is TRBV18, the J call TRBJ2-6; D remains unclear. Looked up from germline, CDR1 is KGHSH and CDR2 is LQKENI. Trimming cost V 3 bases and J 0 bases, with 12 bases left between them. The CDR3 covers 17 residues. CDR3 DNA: TGTGCCAGCTCACCGCCAGGAACCCTCTCTGGGGCCAACGTCCTGACTTTC. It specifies CASSPPGTLSGANVLTF.

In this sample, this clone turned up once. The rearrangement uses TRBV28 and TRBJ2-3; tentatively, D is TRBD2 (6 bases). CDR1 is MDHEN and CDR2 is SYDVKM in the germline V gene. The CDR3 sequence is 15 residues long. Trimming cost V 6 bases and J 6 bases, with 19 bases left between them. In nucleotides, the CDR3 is TGTGCCAGCAGGCCGAGCCTCGGGGGAGGCGATACGCAGTATTTT. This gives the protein CASRPSLGGGDTQYF.

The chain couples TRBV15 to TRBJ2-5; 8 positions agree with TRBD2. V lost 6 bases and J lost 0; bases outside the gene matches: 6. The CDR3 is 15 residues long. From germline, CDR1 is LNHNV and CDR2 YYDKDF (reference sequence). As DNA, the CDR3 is TGTGCCACCAGGCCACTAGCGGCTAACCAAGAGACCCAGTACTTC. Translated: CATRPLAANQETQYF.

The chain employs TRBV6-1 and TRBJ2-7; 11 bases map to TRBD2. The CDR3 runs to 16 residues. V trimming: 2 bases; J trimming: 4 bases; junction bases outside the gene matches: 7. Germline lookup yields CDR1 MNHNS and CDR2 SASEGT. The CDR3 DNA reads TGTGCCAGCAGTGAATCCGTAGCGGGAGGGCCTTACGAGCAGTACTTC. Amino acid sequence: CASSESVAGGPYEQYF.

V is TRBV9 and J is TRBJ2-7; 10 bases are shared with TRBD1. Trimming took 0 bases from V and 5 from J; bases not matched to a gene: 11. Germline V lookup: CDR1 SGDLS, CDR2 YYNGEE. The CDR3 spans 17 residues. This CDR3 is CASSVEGGQGGVHEQYF. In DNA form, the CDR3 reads TGTGCCAGCAGCGTAGAGGGTGGACAGGGGGGAGTCCACGAGCAGTACTTC.

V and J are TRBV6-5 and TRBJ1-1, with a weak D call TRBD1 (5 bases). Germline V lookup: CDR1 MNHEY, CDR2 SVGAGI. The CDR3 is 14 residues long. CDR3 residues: CVTGEIWMNTEAFF. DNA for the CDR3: TGTGTCACGGGGGAAATCTGGATGAACACTGAAGCTTTCTTT.

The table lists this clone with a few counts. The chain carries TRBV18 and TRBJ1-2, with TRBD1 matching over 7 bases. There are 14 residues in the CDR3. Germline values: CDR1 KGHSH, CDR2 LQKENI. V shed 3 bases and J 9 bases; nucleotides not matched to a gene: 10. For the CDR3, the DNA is TGTGCCAGCTCACCGGCCCAGGGGGGAAGTAGCTACACCTTC. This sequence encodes CASSPAQGGSSYTF.